One sample yielded the 15 T cell receptor beta chains listed below, sequenced in a study of blood T cell repertoires in COVID-19. The data were produced by immunoSEQ multiplex PCR, yet TCRdb's version contains in-frame clones alone and is incomplete. This table has 100,000 to 150,000 clones, 85% to 90% appearing once. The sequenced sample consisted of peripheral blood. These receptors were taken from an elderly woman with acute or convalescent COVID-19.

This clone was picked up one time. The J gene is TRBJ2-2, the V gene TRBV6-4; 12 bases are a match to TRBD2. This CDR3 has 16 amino acids. V shed 5 bases and J 5 bases; nucleotides not matched to a gene: 6. Germline CDR1 MRHNA, CDR2 SNTAGT. The CDR3 nucleotides are TGTGCCAGCAGTTCGACTAGCGGGGGATTAACCGGGGAGCTGTTTTTT. Translation gives CASSSTSGGLTGELFF.

The chain joins TRBV18 to TRBJ2-2; D possibly corresponds to TRBD1 (5 bases). Trimming left V 1 base short and J 4 bases short, with 13 bases between. The CDR3 is made up of 16 amino acids. The germline CDR1 and CDR2 sequences are KGHSH and LQKENI. CDR3 bases: TGTGCCAGCTCACCACGGACAACCGATCTCACCGGGGAGCTGTTTTTT. Residues: CASSPRTTDLTGELFF.

The chain uses TRBV19 and TRBJ1-1; 8 bases agree with TRBD1. The V gene's germline CDR1 is LNHDA and CDR2 SQIVND (reference sequence). V was clipped by 6 bases and J by 7 bases; unmatched bases: 7. The CDR3 extends over 13 amino acids. DNA of the CDR3: TGTGCCAGTAGCTCGACAGGGGTCGATGAAGCTTTCTTT. It codes for CASSSTGVDEAFF.

V is TRBV7-9 and J is TRBJ1-2; D remains ambiguous. V lost 5 bases, J lost 2 bases, and 18 bases lay in between. Germline CDR1 and CDR2: SEHNR and FQNEAQ (reference sequence). The CDR3 consists of 16 residues. The CDR3 DNA reads as TGTGCCAGCAGCCGCGTTTTGGGCCTTAAAAACTATGGCTACACCTTC. It is translated as CASSRVLGLKNYGYTF.

The chain employs TRBV7-9 and TRBJ1-5; TRBD1 aligns across 7 bases. The V segment lost 5 bases and the J segment 3 bases; nucleotides outside the gene matches: 7. Germline CDR1 SEHNR, CDR2 FQNEAQ (reference sequence). This CDR3 contains 15 residues. CDR3 protein: CASSQTGQNNQPQHF. CDR3 nucleotides: TGTGCCAGCAGCCAAACGGGACAGAACAATCAGCCCCAGCATTTT.

The chain joins TRBV5-4 to TRBJ2-5, with D maybe TRBD2 (5 bases). The V and J ends lost 4 bases and 5 bases respectively, with 12 bases between them. In germline, CDR1 is SGHNT, CDR2 YYREEE (reference sequence). CDR3 length: 13 amino acids. The CDR3 protein is CASSLRGEETQYF. DNA for the CDR3: TGTGCCAGCAGCCTCCGGGGTGAGGAGACCCAGTACTTC. Full variable domain (outside the CDR3, taken from reference TRBV5-4 and TRBJ2-5): ETGVTQSPTHLIKTRGQQVTLRCSSQSGHNTVSWYQQALGQGPQFIFQYYREEENGRGNFPPRFSGLQFPNYSSELNVNALELDDSALYLCASSLRGEETQYFGPGTRLLVL.

The chain carries TRBV6-5 and TRBJ2-2, with 8 bases identical to TRBD1. The V gene end was trimmed by 5 bases and the J gene end by 6 bases; junction bases not matched to a gene: 8. Germline V gene sequence: CDR1 MNHEY, CDR2 SVGAGI. The CDR3 is 15 residues long. The CDR3 DNA sequence: TGTGCCAGCAGTCAACCAGGGGGCGCCCCCGGGGAGCTGTTTTTT. It yields the protein CASSQPGGAPGELFF.

The chain uses TRBV11-3 and TRBJ2-1; D may be TRBD2 (5 bases). V lost 6 bases and J 3 bases, leaving 12 bases between the germline ends. This CDR3 region has 14 residues. The germline V gene has CDR1 SGHNT and CDR2 YENEEA. CDR3 sequence reads: CASSGGGSYNEQFF. CDR3 in DNA: TGTGCCAGCAGTGGAGGCGGAAGCTACAATGAGCAGTTCTTC.

The chain recombines TRBV7-9 with TRBJ1-6, with D possibly being TRBD1 (6 bases). V was trimmed by 5 bases and J by 14 bases, leaving 13 bases between them. This CDR3 has 12 amino acids. Germline V gene data show CDR1 as SEHNR and CDR2 as FQNEAQ (reference sequence). CDR3: CASSRHPGALHF. CDR3 coding DNA: TGTGCCAGCAGCCGACACCCAGGGGCCCTCCACTTT.

About this clone itself: This same CDR3 is encoded by further DNA sequences in the sample. The CDR3 DNA reads TGCGCCAGCAGCTTGGAGAGGTCGGGCACTGAAGCTTTCTTT. Its translation is CASSLERSGTEAFF. The chain carries TRBV5-1 and TRBJ1-1; D ambiguous. V shed 0 bases and J shed 4 bases, with 10 bases lying between them. The CDR3 is 14 residues long. The germline V gene has CDR1 SGHRS and CDR2 YFSETQ. Full variable domain (remainder filled in from reference TRBV5-1 and TRBJ1-1): KAGVTQTPRYLIKTRGQQVTLSCSPISGHRSVSWYQQTPGQGLQFLFEYFSETQRNKGNFPGRFSGRQFSNSRSEMNVSTLELGDSALYLCASSLERSGTEAFFGQGTRLTVV.

CDR3 residues: CASSVATGTGFPRSSGNTIYF. DNA for the CDR3: TGTGCCAGCAGCGTAGCTACTGGGACAGGGTTTCCAAGGAGCTCTGGAAACACCATATATTTT. V is TRBV9 and J is TRBJ1-3, with 9 bases matching TRBD1. V trimming: 0 bases; J trimming: 0 bases; junction bases outside the gene matches: 16. This CDR3 is 21 amino acids long. Germline-derived CDR1 and CDR2 are SGDLS and YYNGEE.

This clone was counted only a few times. The rearrangement uses TRBV18 and TRBJ1-3; D call uncertain. The CDR3 extends over 14 amino acids. V lost 2 bases, J lost 2 bases, and 7 bases lay in between. CDR1 KGHSH and CDR2 LQKENI come from the germline V gene. CDR3 loop: CASSPAYAGNTIYF. CDR3 nucleotide sequence: TGTGCCAGCTCACCAGCGTACGCTGGAAACACCATATATTTT.

CDR3 in DNA: TGTGCCAGCCGAGGGTGGGTGAACACTGAAGCTTTCTTT. Residues: CASRGWVNTEAFF. The chain couples TRBV27 to TRBJ1-1; D remains ambiguous. V was trimmed by 8 bases and J by 0 bases, leaving 10 bases between them. The germline V gene encodes CDR1 MNHEY and CDR2 SMNVEV (reference sequence). The CDR3 covers 13 residues.

V gene TRBV7-2 combines with J gene TRBJ2-1; D uncertain. V lost 1 base, J lost 13 bases, and 14 bases lay in between. CDR1 and CDR2 from the germline V gene are SGHTA and FQGNSA. The CDR3 loop spans 13 amino acids. In nucleotides, the CDR3 is TGTGCCAGCAGCTTAGATCGGTTGGCTAGTCAGTTCTTC. Translating it yields CASSLDRLASQFF.

The gene calls are TRBV12-3 or TRBV12-4 and TRBJ1-5, with D uncertain. V was clipped by 2 bases and J by 8 bases, with 7 bases between them. The CDR3 spans 12 residues. Here the CDR3 reads CASSLLREPQHF. CDR3 sequence (DNA): TGTGCCAGCAGTTTACTGAGGGAGCCCCAGCATTTT.